Listed here are 3 T cell receptor beta chains from one sample, sequenced in a study of Siglec-9 on CD8 T cells in melanoma. This table comes from immunoSEQ multiplex PCR, and its TCRdb copy is limited to in-frame clones, with some not included. The data show approximately 35,000 clones, more than 65% seen once. What was sequenced was Siglec-9- CD8+ T cells sorted from blood. These receptors were collected from a human donor in good health.

V and J are TRBV2 and TRBJ1-2; weak D call: TRBD1 (5 bases). V dropped 9 bases and J dropped 8 bases, with 16 bases sitting between them. Germline V gives CDR1 SNHLY, CDR2 FYNNEI. The CDR3 has 12 amino acids. The DNA of the CDR3 is TGTGCCAGACACGGACATAAGGGAGGCTACACCTTC. Its protein product is CARHGHKGGYTF. The full variable domain, rest sourced from reference TRBV2 and TRBJ1-2, is EPEVTQTPSHQVTQMGQEVILRCVPISNHLYFYWYRQILGQKVEFLVSFYNNEISEKSEIFDDQFSVERPDGSNFTLKIRSTKLEDSAMYFCARHGHKGGYTFGSGTRLTVV.

The rearrangement links TRBV2 to TRBJ2-5; a weak D match, TRBD2 (7 bases). The CDR3 extends over 15 amino acids. Germline CDR1 and CDR2: SNHLY and FYNNEI. V lost 8 bases, J lost 1 base, and 17 bases lay in between. The DNA of the CDR3 is TGTGCCAGCTCCCCGGGGGCTAGCGGCCAAGAGACCCAGTACTTC. It is translated as CASSPGASGQETQYF.

In its sample, this clone was seen a few times. The chain carries TRBV7-9 and TRBJ1-2; D remains ambiguous. This CDR3 is 12 amino acids long. Trimming shortened V by 5 bases and J by 6 bases, and 10 bases separated the two germline ends. Germline CDR1 and CDR2: SEHNR and FQNEAQ (reference sequence). CDR3 DNA sequence: TGTGCCAGCAGCGATAGAGGTGATGGCTACACCTTC. The encoded protein is CASSDRGDGYTF.